These 17 T cell receptor beta chains originate from one sample sequenced in a study of cytomegalovirus exposure and HLA in healthy donors. PCR employed 60 Vbeta and 13 Jbeta primers. Only in-frame clones appear in the TCRdb table, and some are missing; sequencing was by immunoSEQ multiplex PCR. The sample holds about 190,000 clones; about 80% are singletons and the top ten take about 14%. The specimen sequenced was PBMCs. Source of these receptors: a woman between 25 and 40 years old in good health and CMV-seropositive.

This clone was found a few times. The chain carries TRBV6-5 and TRBJ1-5, with D unresolved. Trimming pared 8 bases from V and 2 bases from J, leaving 10 bases between. Germline V gene data show CDR1 as MNHEY and CDR2 as SVGAGI. CDR3 size: 13 residues. CDR3 nucleotide sequence: TGTGCCAGCGGGCTTAGTGGCAATCAGCCCCAGCATTTT. Residues: CASGLSGNQPQHF.

Here the CDR3 reads CASSTHRDNYGYTF. The CDR3 DNA reads TGTGCCAGCAGTACCCACAGGGATAACTATGGCTACACCTTC. This chain connects TRBV28 to TRBJ1-2; a weak D match, TRBD1 (6 bases). This CDR3 spans 14 amino acids. The germline V gene encodes CDR1 MDHEN and CDR2 SYDVKM. V was cut by 5 bases and J by 1 base, with 11 bases left in between.

The DNA for the CDR3 is TGTGCCAGTAGTGGGGACAGGCTTACCAACATTCAGTACTTC. Translation gives CASSGDRLTNIQYF. This rearrangement joins TRBV19 to TRBJ2-4; 8 nucleotides agree with TRBD1. Germline CDR1 reads LNHDA; CDR2 reads SQIVND (reference sequence). This CDR3 has 14 amino acids. V lost 5 bases, J lost 7 bases, and 7 bases stayed unmatched.

The V call is TRBV5-4, the J call TRBJ1-6; 7 nucleotides agree with TRBD1. Germline V lookup: CDR1 SGHNT, CDR2 YYREEE (reference sequence). V was clipped by 5 bases and J by 5 bases; unmatched bases: 7. The CDR3 sequence is 15 residues long. The CDR3 here is CASRGDRENNSPLHF. DNA for the CDR3: TGTGCCAGCAGAGGGGACAGAGAAAATAATTCACCCCTCCACTTT.

The rearrangement uses TRBV10-1 and TRBJ2-5; D is perhaps TRBD2 (6 bases). CDR1 is WNHNN and CDR2 is SYGVQD in the germline V gene (reference sequence). Deletions cut 0 bases from V and 5 bases from J, with 13 bases between. The CDR3 loop spans 15 amino acids. The CDR3 bases are TGCGCCAGCAGTGAGTCCGGAGGGGAGCTCGAGACCCAGTACTTC. It yields the protein CASSESGGELETQYF.

The chain links TRBV6-5 to TRBJ2-2; a possible D gene is TRBD1 (5 bases). V lost 5 bases to trimming and J lost 5 bases, with 6 bases between them. Germline V gene sequence: CDR1 MNHEY, CDR2 SVGAGI. CDR3 length: 12 residues. CDR3: CASSKGTGELFF. The DNA for the CDR3 is TGTGCCAGCAGTAAGGGGACCGGGGAGCTGTTTTTT.

This clone was found once. The chain recombines TRBV5-4 with TRBJ1-2; 7 bases are shared with TRBD1. The CDR3 length is 16 residues. The germline CDR1 and CDR2 sequences are SGHNT and YYREEE (reference sequence). With V trimmed by 3 bases and J by 2 bases, 10 bases remained unmatched. The CDR3: CASSSRQGQVNYGYTF. In DNA form, the CDR3 reads TGTGCCAGCAGCTCCAGACAGGGCCAAGTAAACTATGGCTACACCTTC.

The chain has TRBV9 and TRBJ1-2, with 7 nucleotides matching TRBD1. The CDR3 consists of 15 residues. Germline CDR1 reads SGDLS; CDR2 reads YYNGEE. V was pared by 0 bases and J by 4 bases, with 6 bases of the junction left unmatched. In DNA, the CDR3 is TGTGCCAGCAGCGTAGAGCACAGGGGAATCTATGGCTACACCTTC. It specifies CASSVEHRGIYGYTF. Full variable domain (remainder filled in from reference TRBV9 and TRBJ1-2): DSGVTQTPKHLITATGQRVTLRCSPRSGDLSVYWYQQSLDQGLQFLIQYYNGEERAKGNILERFSAQQFPDLHSELNLSSLELGDSALYFCASSVEHRGIYGYTFGSGTRLTVV.

The CDR3: CASSYSTAGNTEAFF. The CDR3 nucleotides are TGTGCCAGCAGTTACTCGACGGCGGGGAACACTGAAGCTTTCTTT. V usage is TRBV6-5 and J usage is TRBJ1-1; D not resolved. The CDR3 length is 15 residues. Trimming shortened V by 0 bases and J by 1 base, and 9 bases separated the two germline ends. Germline-derived CDR1 and CDR2 are MNHEY and SVGAGI.

The CDR3 spells CASSERRGSTNTGELFF. In DNA form, the CDR3 reads TGTGCCAGCAGTGAACGGCGCGGGTCTACGAACACCGGGGAGCTGTTTTTT. This sequence joins TRBV2 and TRBJ2-2; D perhaps matches TRBD2 (5 bases). The CDR3 contains 17 residues. Per germline, CDR1 SNHLY and CDR2 FYNNEI. Trimming stripped 2 bases from V and 0 bases from J, with 13 bases between.

This clone has a handful of counts. The V call is TRBV4-2, the J call TRBJ2-3, with TRBD2 matching over 7 bases. V lost 1 base to trimming and J lost 6 bases; unmatched junction nucleotides: 10. Germline CDR1 and CDR2: LGHNA and YNFKEQ. The CDR3 has 16 residues. The CDR3 loop reads CASSQVGAASGDTQYF. CDR3 nucleotides: TGTGCCAGCAGCCAAGTCGGAGCGGCTAGCGGTGATACGCAGTATTTT.

This rearrangement joins TRBV18 to TRBJ1-4, with a weak D call TRBD1 (5 bases). V lost 0 bases, J lost 7 bases, and 12 bases lay in between. CDR1 is KGHSH and CDR2 is LQKENI in the germline V gene. This CDR3 is built from 15 residues. CDR3 loop: CASSPPGRGAEKLFF. In DNA, the CDR3 is TGTGCCAGCTCACCACCGGGGCGTGGGGCTGAAAAACTGTTTTTT.

This chain uses TRBV11-1 with TRBJ2-2; 11 positions match TRBD1. Per the germline V gene, CDR1 is SGHAT and CDR2 is FQDESV (reference sequence). This CDR3 comprises 18 residues. The V segment lost 6 bases and the J segment 1 base; nucleotides outside the gene matches: 10. The CDR3 spells CASRARDRGVLNTGELFF. CDR3 nucleotide sequence: TGTGCCAGCAGAGCGCGGGACAGGGGGGTTTTGAACACCGGGGAGCTGTTTTTT. Using reference TRBV11-1 and TRBJ2-2 for the parts outside the CDR3, the full variable domain is EAEVAQSPRYKITEKSQAVAFWCDPISGHATLYWYRQILGQGPELLVQFQDESVVDDSQLPKDRFSAERLKGVDSTLKIQPAELGDSAMYLCASRARDRGVLNTGELFFGEGSRLTVL.

The V call is TRBV28, the J call TRBJ1-5; 7 positions match TRBD1. After removal of 0 bases from V and 6 bases from J, the junction contained 11 bases not matched to a gene. Germline V CDR1 and CDR2: MDHEN, SYDVKM. CDR3 length equals 17 residues. CDR3: CASSLWARDSILQPQHF. The CDR3 DNA sequence: TGTGCCAGCAGTTTATGGGCCCGGGACAGTATCCTTCAGCCCCAGCATTTT.

This chain links TRBV28 with TRBJ2-1; 8 bases agree with TRBD2. Germline trimming cut 7 bases from V and 4 bases from J; bases unmatched to any gene: 6. The CDR3 length is 14 residues. Per the germline V gene, CDR1 is MDHEN and CDR2 is SYDVKM. CDR3 sequence (DNA): TGTGCCAGCACCCTACTAGCGGCTTACAATGAGCAGTTCTTC. The encoded protein is CASTLLAAYNEQFF. Supplemented by reference TRBV28 and TRBJ2-1, the full variable domain reads DVKVTQSSRYLVKRTGEKVFLECVQDMDHENMFWYRQDPGLGLRLIYFSYDVKMKEKGDIPEGYSVSREKKERFSLILESASTNQTSMYLCASTLLAAYNEQFFGPGTRLTVL.

The chain links TRBV11-3 to TRBJ2-7, with D unclear. Per the germline V gene, CDR1 is SGHNT and CDR2 is YENEEA. The CDR3 totals 15 residues. V was shortened by 5 bases and J by 0 bases, with 14 bases between the two germline ends. This CDR3 reads CASSPQRQSSYEQYF. The CDR3 nucleotides are TGTGCCAGCAGCCCGCAGCGCCAGAGCTCCTACGAGCAGTACTTC. Based on the CDR3 plus reference TRBV11-3 and TRBJ2-7, the full variable domain is EAGVVQSPRYKIIEKKQPVAFWCNPISGHNTLYWYLQNLGQGPELLIRYENEEAVDDSQLPKDRFSAERLKGVDSTLKIQPAELGDSAVYLCASSPQRQSSYEQYFGPGTRLTVT.

This clone was observed a few times. The chain links TRBV11-2 to TRBJ2-1; D might be TRBD1 (5 bases). The CDR3 has 14 amino acids. Trimming stripped 4 bases from V and 4 bases from J, with 11 bases between. Germline values: CDR1 SGHAT, CDR2 FQNNGV. CDR3 protein: CASSSLTGYNEQFF. The CDR3 DNA reads TGTGCCAGCAGCTCCCTCACAGGTTACAATGAGCAGTTCTTC.